A selection of T cell receptor beta chains follows, all from one sample in a study of T-cell reconstitution after alpha-beta-depleted transplantation in children. Via MiXCR, TCRdb re-called the PCR reads, giving one row per CDR3 protein. The sample includes 120,000 to 150,000 distinct CDR3 sequences, around 8.8% seen only once; the top ten take 15% to 20%. Sequencing was performed on PBMCs, mostly from graft donor cells, taken 180 days after TCRalphabeta/CD19-depleted stem cell transplant. These receptors all come from a female patient aged 2-15 years who had a stem cell transplant for congenital amegakaryocytic thrombocytopenia, so the T cells may come from the graft donor. Each CDR3 is given with its conserved first and last residue.

V gene: TRBV6-2/TRBV6-3
CDR3 protein: CASSYYRGSGANVLTF

V gene: TRBV7-3
CDR3 protein: CASSPTPGGADTQYF

V gene: TRBV6-2/TRBV6-3
CDR3 protein: CASSPTGLAGTQYF

V gene: TRBV11-2
CDR3 protein: CASSLDGTSGRADTQYF

V gene: TRBV20-1
CDR3 protein: CSASGTGVLRVIGETQYF

V gene: TRBV10-3
CDR3 protein: CAISENRAGFTYEQYF

V gene: TRBV19
CDR3 protein: CASSILVGPTYGYTF

V gene: TRBV7-2
CDR3 protein: CASSLVAGENEKLFF

V gene: TRBV28
CDR3 protein: CASSLSAPYNSPLHF

V gene: TRBV10-2
CDR3 protein: CASSPGLSYSEQFF

V gene: TRBV6-1
CDR3 protein: CASLLDRSTDTQYF

V gene: TRBV28
CDR3 protein: CASSSGTVYNQPQHF

V gene: TRBV5-1
CDR3 protein: CASSLRVRGTDTQYF

V gene: TRBV11-2
CDR3 protein: CASRQAGDYDWDTQYF

V gene: TRBV4-1
CDR3 protein: CASSQLPGLASTDTQYF

V gene: TRBV5-1
CDR3 protein: CASSLGLRGKSPYEQYF

V gene: TRBV7-8
CDR3 protein: CASSRRRGQGTSGSYEQYF

V gene: TRBV4-1
CDR3 protein: CASSQVNMGLKMNTEAFF

V gene: TRBV27
CDR3 protein: CASSPTSGNIDTQYF

V gene: TRBV9
CDR3 protein: CASSISPDAGHEQYF

V gene: TRBV19
CDR3 protein: CASSTSETQYF

V gene: TRBV10-3
CDR3 protein: CASGQGSSETQYF

V gene: TRBV27
CDR3 protein: CASSFRGTNTEAFF

V gene: TRBV10-3
CDR3 protein: CAIGTSGSNEQFF